Below are 14 T cell receptor beta chains sequenced from a single sample in a study of T cell changes during pregnancy in multiple sclerosis. Measured with immunoSEQ multiplex PCR; TCRdb has only the in-frame clones, and not every one. The table has 35,000 to 50,000 clones, 80% to 90% seen once; the top ten hold approximately 1.1%. The material sequenced was CD4+ T cells from peripheral blood mononuclear cells, taken after pregnancy. The receptors were gathered from a female donor with multiple sclerosis, enrolled in a pregnancy study.

The genes are TRBV18 and TRBJ2-7, with 8 positions matching TRBD2. The CDR3 consists of 14 residues. Germline loops: CDR1 KGHSH, CDR2 LQKENI. J lost 2 bases, V lost 5 bases, and 5 bases had no gene match. CDR3 region: CASSATSETYEQYF. The CDR3 nucleotides are TGTGCCAGCTCAGCGACTAGCGAGACCTACGAGCAGTACTTC.

The chain is built from TRBV7-6 and TRBJ1-5; D unresolved. Deletions cut 2 bases from V and 1 base from J, with 9 bases between. Germline CDR1 is SGHVS and CDR2 is FNYEAQ. This CDR3 has 15 residues. The CDR3 reads CASSLSSGSNQPQHF. CDR3 DNA sequence: TGTGCCAGCAGCTTATCCAGCGGGAGCAATCAGCCCCAGCATTTT.

The chain joins TRBV5-4 to TRBJ2-3, with 8 bases matching TRBD2. The CDR3 covers 17 residues. The germline V gene has CDR1 SGHNT and CDR2 YYREEE (reference sequence). Trimming removed 1 base from V and 3 bases from J; junction bases left unmatched: 10. The DNA for the CDR3 is TGTGCCAGCAGCTTGAGATGGAGCGGGGGATCGACAGATACGCAGTATTTT. This codes for CASSLRWSGGSTDTQYF. Supplemented by reference TRBV5-4 and TRBJ2-3, the full variable domain reads ETGVTQSPTHLIKTRGQQVTLRCSSQSGHNTVSWYQQALGQGPQFIFQYYREEENGRGNFPPRFSGLQFPNYSSELNVNALELDDSALYLCASSLRWSGGSTDTQYFGPGTRLTVL.

The chain uses TRBV5-4 and TRBJ2-7; 10 nucleotides agree with TRBD2. Germline V gene lookup returns CDR1 SGHNT and CDR2 YYREEE (reference sequence). After removal of 2 bases from V and 4 bases from J, the junction contained 9 bases not matched to a gene. CDR3 length equals 16 residues. CDR3: CASSFGGVAGGYEQYF. Written as DNA, the CDR3 is TGTGCCAGCAGCTTTGGGGGGGTAGCGGGAGGATACGAGCAGTACTTC.

The V gene is TRBV11-3, the J gene TRBJ2-5; 14 bases line up with TRBD2. V dropped 5 bases and J dropped 4; count of bases not matched to a gene: 6. The CDR3 runs 16 residues. CDR1 and CDR2 (germline): SGHNT, YENEEA. For the CDR3, the DNA is TGTGCCAGCAGCATCCTGGGACTAGCGGGAGTAGAGACCCAGTACTTC. It encodes CASSILGLAGVETQYF.

The chain is built from TRBV27 and TRBJ1-1; no definite D call. CDR1 and CDR2 (germline): MNHEY, SMNVEV (reference sequence). Trimming cost V 2 bases and J 0 bases, with 10 bases left between them. There are 15 residues in the CDR3. The CDR3 nucleotides are TGTGCCAGCAGTTTAGAGCGGTTTATGAACACTGAAGCTTTCTTT. Encoded protein: CASSLERFMNTEAFF.

J is TRBJ2-7 and V is TRBV10-3, with D possibly TRBD1 on 6 matching bases. CDR3 length: 14 residues. V lost 4 bases, J lost 4 bases, and 14 bases lay in between. CDR1 is ENHRY, CDR2 SYGVKD, per germline. In DNA form, the CDR3 reads TGTGCCATCAGTGGGTCACAGGGAGATTACGAGCAGTACTTC. This encodes CAISGSQGDYEQYF.

The CDR3 sequence is CASSLGEWGNTGELFF. DNA of the CDR3: TGTGCCAGCAGCTTAGGGGAGTGGGGAAACACCGGGGAGCTGTTTTTT. The chain uses TRBV7-8 and TRBJ2-2; a possible D gene is TRBD2 (5 bases). The V end was cut by 1 base, the J end by 2 bases, with 11 bases between. The CDR3 loop spans 16 amino acids. Germline V gene data show CDR1 as SGHVS and CDR2 as FQNEAQ.

This chain joins TRBV6-1 and TRBJ2-5; 8 bases match TRBD1. The germline V gene has CDR1 MNHNS and CDR2 SASEGT. V was pared by 8 bases and J by 2 bases, with 10 bases of the junction left unmatched. The CDR3 is made up of 15 amino acids. The CDR3 DNA sequence: TGTGCCAGCCGTCCACCCGACAGGGGACAAGAGACCCAGTACTTC. This encodes CASRPPDRGQETQYF.

The CDR3 coding sequence is TGTGCCAGCAGCGTAGATGGGACAGGGACCTACGAGCAGTACTTC. Its translation is CASSVDGTGTYEQYF. V and J are TRBV9 and TRBJ2-7; 9 bases match TRBD1. From germline, CDR1 is SGDLS and CDR2 YYNGEE. V was pared by 0 bases and J by 2 bases, with 3 bases of the junction left unmatched. CDR3 length equals 15 residues.

The V and J genes are TRBV7-9 and TRBJ1-3; a possible D gene is TRBD1 (5 bases). The V end lost 6 bases, the J end lost 0 bases, and 9 bases lay between the germline ends. Germline CDR1 and CDR2: SEHNR and FQNEAQ (reference sequence). The length of the CDR3 is 14 residues. CDR3 sequence: CASSLQDSGNTIYF. CDR3 DNA: TGTGCCAGCAGTTTACAGGACTCTGGAAACACCATATATTTT.

V usage is TRBV9 and J usage is TRBJ2-3; D is possibly TRBD2 (6 bases). The germline V gene has CDR1 SGDLS and CDR2 YYNGEE. The germline V and J ends were trimmed by 6 bases and 0 bases, with 8 bases remaining between them. The CDR3 has 13 amino acids. The CDR3 loop reads CASTGTSTDTQYF. The CDR3 DNA reads as TGTGCCAGCACCGGGACTAGCACAGATACGCAGTATTTT. The entire variable domain, with the rest obtained from reference TRBV9 and TRBJ2-3, is as follows: DSGVTQTPKHLITATGQRVTLRCSPRSGDLSVYWYQQSLDQGLQFLIQYYNGEERAKGNILERFSAQQFPDLHSELNLSSLELGDSALYFCASTGTSTDTQYFGPGTRLTVL.

The V gene is TRBV11-2, the J gene TRBJ2-7; D uncertain. Trimming cost V 3 bases and J 5 bases, with 11 bases left between them. The CDR3 is 13 amino acids. Germline V gene data show CDR1 as SGHAT and CDR2 as FQNNGV. The CDR3 DNA is TGTGCCAGCAGCTTCAAAGGAACTAACGAGCAGTACTTC. This encodes CASSFKGTNEQYF.

This chain connects TRBV5-4 to TRBJ2-5; D is unresolved. V was pared by 0 bases and J by 4 bases, with 10 bases between. Germline values: CDR1 SGHNT, CDR2 YYREEE (reference sequence). The CDR3 sequence is 14 residues long. CDR3 in DNA: TGTGCCAGCAGCTTGGGCGCCGAACTAGAGACCCAGTACTTC. Protein: CASSLGAELETQYF.